This TCR beta chain emerged from a study of monozygotic twins with inflammatory bowel disease (dated by TCRdb to between 2017 and 2020). Some background on the complete study: The complete study included 28 monozygotic twin pairs: 19 IBD-discordant Danish pairs and nine German pairs, of which four were IBD-concordant and five were IBD-discordant. Each individual had, on average, about 151 000 unique TCRalpha sequences and 181 000 unique TCRbeta sequences available for analysis. Within discordant pairs, disease-associated traits were sought mainly by comparing IBD patients with their genetically identical healthy co-twins.

Paper-wide results and their limitations: No difference in repertoire similarity was observed between concordant and discordant twins, possibly owing to limited statistical power. Background noise and inter-individual variability may have been introduced into the repertoires by the differing immunosuppressive treatments among patients. The analysis was unable to tell different T cell subtypes apart. No single strong signal or clonotype linked to IBD turned up in the results, so the idea that one exists was not supported. Compared with healthy twins, IBD patients shared fewer clonotypes with other individuals, and the difference was most pronounced in patients with signs of disease activity. TCRbeta repertoire diversity, by inverse Simpson index, was decreased in IBD patients compared with their healthy co-twins.

Spanning cysteine to phenylalanine, the CDR3 consists of 15 amino acids. No DNA accompanies this entry. Libraries were built with 5' RACE. The input for every TCR library was 3500 ng of total RNA. For each sample, cDNA was synthesized in eight separate reactions using SMARTScribe reverse transcriptase. During cDNA synthesis, template switching was used to introduce unique molecular identifiers that contained a 6-nucleotide sample barcode. Amplification of TCRalpha and TCRbeta cDNA involved two nested PCRs of approximately 16 and 10 cycles, and each PCR was followed by bead purification. Before amplification, the cDNA was treated with uracil DNA-glycosylase and purified using the QIAquick PCR purification kit. The second PCR added Illumina TruSeq-compatible adapters along with sample-specific barcodes. Library quality and concentration were assessed using TapeStation and Qubit, and 4.5 to 6.5 ng of each library was pooled. The pooled libraries were sequenced with 2 x 100 bp reads and custom sequencing primers on an Illumina HiSeq2500 single-index Rapid Run. As for the original processing: UMI-based consensus assembly with MiGEC version 1.2.6 was used to correct PCR and sequencing errors. V(D)J alignment, clonotype assembly and CDR3 extraction were performed with MiXCR version 2.1.1. Normalisation of gene usage, clonotype sharing and MAIT/NKT TCR abundance was achieved by analysing the top 1000, 10 000 and 20 000 clonotypes per sample. Diversity was computed as the inverse Simpson index with the vegan R package after downsampling to 27 000 UMIs. Paired Mann-Whitney U tests were applied to discordant twin pairs, and Benjamini-Hochberg correction was used for multiple testing. Each entry corresponds to one CDR3 protein sequence from reads that TCRdb reprocessed, and DNA is not given. The V and J calls and clone size are TCRdb's, not the authors'. The sample has a few hundred thousand distinct CDR3 sequences on record. In total, the top ten clones hold 5.6% of the sample.

From each donor, an approximately 2.5 ml peripheral blood sample was drawn into PAXgene tubes and stored at -80 degrees C. Total RNA was isolated from whole blood with the PAXgene blood miRNA kit on an automated QIAcube, without T cell sorting. Deep TCRalpha and TCRbeta repertoire profiling with unique molecular barcoding was performed on peripheral blood of monozygotic twin pairs concordant or discordant for inflammatory bowel disease. Smoking habits were recorded for all twin pairs, with individuals classified as current, former or never smokers. With respect to this clonotype: It lacks a known antigen.

This receptor was taken from a human donor with ulcerative colitis or Crohn's disease, or a healthy co-twin of an affected twin (not recorded which). The sequenced sample consisted of blood. In this chain, TRBV23-1 is recombined with TRBJ2-3; there is no DNA to check the TCRdb D call of TRBD2. TRBV23-1 is treated as an ORF (open reading frame) with a function not yet certain. The CDR3 loop reads CASSQAGLSTDTQYF.